This T cell receptor (beta chain) came from a study of T cell repertoires in cytomegalovirus infection. Study-wide background: Recently identified HLA-C-restricted CMV epitopes and well-studied HLA-B-restricted CMV epitopes were used by the study.

This clonotype was detected a few times. Antigen specificity is unknown. This CDR3 spans 14 amino acids. The V gene's germline CDR1 is WSHSY and CDR2 SAAADI. V lost 7 bases to trimming and J lost 3 bases; unmatched junction nucleotides: 4. TCRdb re-called the reads with MiXCR, one entry per CDR3 protein. The sample lists some 900,000 distinct CDR3 sequences, 32% occurring once. Sequenced material: cultured CD8+ T cells from PBMCs, taken from culture after CMV antigen stimulation. V gene TRBV10-2 combines with J gene TRBJ2-1; TRBD2 matches at 9 bases. This TCR was sampled from a human donor in good health (CMV status not recorded). Some clones in this sample may be carry-over from other donors' samples. The CDR3 spells CASTAGGFYNEQFF. The DNA for the CDR3 is TGCGCCAGCACGGCGGGGGGGTTCTACAATGAGCAGTTCTTC.